Below are 3 T cell receptor beta chains sequenced from a single sample in a study of early T cells in non-severe SARS-CoV-2 infection. Via MiXCR, TCRdb re-called the 5' RACE reads, giving one row per CDR3 protein. The table has about 25,000 distinct CDR3 sequences, around 4.5% seen once; the top ten hold about 10%. Sequencing was performed on whole blood. The source of these receptors is an adult who was a healthcare worker with PCR-confirmed SARS-CoV-2 infection or an uninfected control (not recorded which).

The chain has TRBV9 and TRBJ2-3; 11 bases match TRBD2. CDR3 length: 16 residues. The trim removed 0 bases at V and 0 bases at J, leaving 0 bases unmatched. CDR1 and CDR2 (germline): SGDLS, YYNGEE. This CDR3 is CASSVGTSGSTDTQYF. For the CDR3, the DNA is TGTGCCAGCAGCGTAGGGACTAGCGGGAGCACAGATACGCAGTATTTT.

This clonotype was seen at least ten times. The rearrangement uses TRBV29-1 and TRBJ2-1; TRBD2 agrees at 9 bases. The V gene's germline CDR1 is SQVTM and CDR2 ANQGSEA. V lost 8 bases, J lost 6 bases, and 11 bases stayed unmatched. The CDR3 runs 14 residues. CDR3: CSTQREVWFNEQFF. In nucleotides, the CDR3 is TGCAGCACTCAGCGGGAGGTATGGTTCAATGAGCAGTTCTTC.

Ten or more counts support this clonotype. The chain is built from TRBV12-3 or TRBV12-4 and TRBJ2-1, with 7 bases lining up with TRBD2. The CDR3 runs 18 residues. The V and J ends lost 7 bases and 5 bases, in that order; junction bases with no gene match: 20. The CDR3 DNA is TGTGCCAGCACCCCCCGGGACTCTCTAGCGGCCGCCAACAATGAGCAGTTCTTC. It yields the protein CASTPRDSLAAANNEQFF.